The sequence of this TCR beta chain was determined in a study of a mutant IDH1 vaccine in newly diagnosed glioma. This clone occurred a few times. Its antigen remains unknown. Germline loops: CDR1 MNHEY, CDR2 SVGAGI. V lost 0 bases, J lost 0 bases, and 11 bases lay in between. The CDR3 consists of 16 residues. Generated by immunoSEQ multiplex PCR, the TCRdb table keeps only in-frame clones and is missing some. The data contain 45,000 to 65,000 clones, roughly 61% of them seen just once; the ten biggest clones take up under 5.5%. Time point denoted: week 47, end of study. The study gave 300 ug of mutant IDH1 20-mer peptide per vaccine dose, with topical imiquimod.

Sequenced material: peripheral blood mononuclear cells (PBMCs), taken from a glioma patient whose treatment included an IDH1 peptide vaccine. The gene calls are TRBV6-5 and TRBJ1-1; a possible D gene is TRBD1 (6 bases). The clonotype originates from a man in his forties or fifties with glioma. Some clones in this sample may be carry-over from other donors' samples. CDR3 DNA: TGTGCCAGCAGTTACTCGCTGGGGGCCATGAACACTGAAGCTTTCTTT. This translates into CASSYSLGAMNTEAFF.